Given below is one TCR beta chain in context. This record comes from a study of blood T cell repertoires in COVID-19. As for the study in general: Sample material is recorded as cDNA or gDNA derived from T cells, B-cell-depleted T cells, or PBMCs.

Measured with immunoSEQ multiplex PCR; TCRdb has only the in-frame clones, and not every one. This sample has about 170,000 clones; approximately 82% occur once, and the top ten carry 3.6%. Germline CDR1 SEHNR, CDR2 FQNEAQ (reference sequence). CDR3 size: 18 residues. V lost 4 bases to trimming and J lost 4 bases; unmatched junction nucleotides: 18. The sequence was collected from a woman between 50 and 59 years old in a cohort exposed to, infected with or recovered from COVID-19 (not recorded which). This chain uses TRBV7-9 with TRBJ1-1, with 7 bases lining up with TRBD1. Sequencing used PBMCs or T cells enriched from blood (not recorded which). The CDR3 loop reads CASSSSVAGGPSGTEAFF. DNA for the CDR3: TGTGCCAGCAGCTCGTCGGTGGCAGGGGGACCGAGTGGCACTGAAGCTTTCTTT.